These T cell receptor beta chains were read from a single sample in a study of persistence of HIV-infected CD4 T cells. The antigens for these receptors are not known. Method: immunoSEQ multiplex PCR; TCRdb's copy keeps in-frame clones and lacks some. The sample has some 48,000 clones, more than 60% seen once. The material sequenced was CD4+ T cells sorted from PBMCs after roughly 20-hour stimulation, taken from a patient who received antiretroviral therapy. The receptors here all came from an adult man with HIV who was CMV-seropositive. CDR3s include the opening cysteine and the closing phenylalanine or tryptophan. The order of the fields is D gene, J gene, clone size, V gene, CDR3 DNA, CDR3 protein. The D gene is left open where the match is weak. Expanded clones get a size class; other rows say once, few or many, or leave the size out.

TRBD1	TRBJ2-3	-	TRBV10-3	TGTGCCATCATCGACAGGGGAATCACAGATACGCAGTATTTT	CAIIDRGITDTQYF
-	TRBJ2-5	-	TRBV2	TGTGCCAGCCTGGACCGGCAAGAGACCCAGTACTTC	CASLDRQETQYF
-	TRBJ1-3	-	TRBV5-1	TGCGCCAGCAGCTTTTATGGGACCGGCGAGCACTCTGGAAACACCATATATTTT	CASSFYGTGEHSGNTIYF
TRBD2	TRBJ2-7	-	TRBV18	TGTGCCAGCTCACCCTCCCGGGGGGGCAACGAGCAGTACTTC	CASSPSRGGNEQYF
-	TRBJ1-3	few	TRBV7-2	TGTGCCAGCAGCCCCTCGGGGGTAAGCTCTGGAAACACCATATATTTT	CASSPSGVSSGNTIYF
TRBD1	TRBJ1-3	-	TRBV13	TGTGCCAGCAGCTCCGGACAGGCTGGAAACACCATATATTTT	CASSSGQAGNTIYF
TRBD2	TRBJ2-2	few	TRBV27	TGTGCCAGCAGGGGACTAGCGGCCACCGGGGAGCTGTTTTTT	CASRGLAATGELFF
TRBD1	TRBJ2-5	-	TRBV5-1	TGCGCCAGCAGCCCTAACAGGGGATCGGAGACCCAGTACTTC	CASSPNRGSETQYF
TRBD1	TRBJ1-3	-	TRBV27	TGTGCCAGCAGTCCCGGGACAGGGGCTGGAAACACCATATATTTT	CASSPGTGAGNTIYF
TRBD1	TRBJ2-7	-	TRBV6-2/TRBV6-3	TGTGCCAGCAGTATACTTCAGGGGGCTACCTACGAGCAGTACTTC	CASSILQGATYEQYF
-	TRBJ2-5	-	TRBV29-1	TGCAGCGTTGAGGGGCCGATTCAAGAGACCCAGTACTTC	CSVEGPIQETQYF
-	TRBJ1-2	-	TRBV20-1	TGCAGTGCTAGTCGCTCGGGGGGGAACTATGGCTACACCTTC	CSASRSGGNYGYTF
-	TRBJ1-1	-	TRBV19	TGTGCCAGTAGTATACTTTTAAGGGGAGACTATGAAGCTTTCTTT	CASSILLRGDYEAFF